These 2 T cell receptor beta chains share one sample of origin, sequenced in a study of blood T cell repertoires in COVID-19. Produced via immunoSEQ multiplex PCR; TCRdb's table is partial and in-frame only. The sample has approximately 50,000 clones, under 95% seen once. Sequenced sample: peripheral blood. These receptors were obtained from a human donor in a cohort sampled during active COVID-19.

V gene TRBV10-3 combines with J gene TRBJ2-1, with a tentative D call TRBD2 (6 bases). Germline CDR1 ENHRY, CDR2 SYGVKD. This CDR3 comprises 16 residues. V dropped 2 bases and J dropped 8 bases, with 19 bases sitting between them. CDR3 nucleotides: TGTGCCATCAGTGAGCGGGGGAGACTTCCCGGCGATGAGCAGTTCTTC. This sequence encodes CAISERGRLPGDEQFF.

V is TRBV5-4 and J is TRBJ1-2, with D possibly TRBD1 on 5 matching bases. CDR3 length: 14 amino acids. CDR1 is SGHNT, CDR2 YYREEE, per germline (reference sequence). V was clipped by 4 bases and J by 6 bases, with 16 bases between them. The CDR3 loop reads CASSPRDSGDGYTF. CDR3 nucleotides: TGTGCCAGCAGCCCCCGGGACTCGGGGGATGGCTACACCTTC.